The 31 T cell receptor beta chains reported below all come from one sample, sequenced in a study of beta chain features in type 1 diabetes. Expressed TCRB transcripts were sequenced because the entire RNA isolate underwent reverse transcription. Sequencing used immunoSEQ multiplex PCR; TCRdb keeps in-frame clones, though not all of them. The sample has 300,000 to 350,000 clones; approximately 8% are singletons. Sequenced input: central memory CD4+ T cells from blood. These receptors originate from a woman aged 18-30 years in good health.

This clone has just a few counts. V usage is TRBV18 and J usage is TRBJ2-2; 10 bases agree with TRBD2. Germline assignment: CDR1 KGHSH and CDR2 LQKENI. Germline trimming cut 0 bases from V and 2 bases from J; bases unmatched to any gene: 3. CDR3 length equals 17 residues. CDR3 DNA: TGTGCCAGCTCACCACCCTGGACTAGCGGTAACACCGGGGAGCTGTTTTTT. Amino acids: CASSPPWTSGNTGELFF.

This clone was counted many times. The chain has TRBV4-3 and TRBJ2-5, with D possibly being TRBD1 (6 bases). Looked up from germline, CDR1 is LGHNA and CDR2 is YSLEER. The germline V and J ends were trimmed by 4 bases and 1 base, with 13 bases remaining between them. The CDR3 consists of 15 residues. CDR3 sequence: CASSLGQSVQETQYF. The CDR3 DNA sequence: TGCGCCAGCAGCCTTGGACAGTCTGTCCAAGAGACCCAGTACTTC.

CDR3 amino acids: CASNGNEASGANVLTF. The CDR3 DNA reads TGTGCCAGCAACGGGAACGAAGCATCTGGGGCCAACGTCCTGACTTTC. The V gene is TRBV7-9, the J gene TRBJ2-6, with D tentatively TRBD2 (5 bases). V lost 7 bases and J 1 base, leaving 14 bases between the germline ends. This CDR3 has 16 residues. The V gene's germline CDR1 is SEHNR and CDR2 FQNEAQ (reference sequence). The full variable domain, rest sourced from reference TRBV7-9 and TRBJ2-6, is DTGVSQNPRHKITKRGQNVTFRCDPISEHNRLYWYRQTLGQGPEFLTYFQNEAQLEKSRLLSDRFSAERPKGSFSTLEIQRTEQGDSAMYLCASNGNEASGANVLTFGAGSRLTVL.

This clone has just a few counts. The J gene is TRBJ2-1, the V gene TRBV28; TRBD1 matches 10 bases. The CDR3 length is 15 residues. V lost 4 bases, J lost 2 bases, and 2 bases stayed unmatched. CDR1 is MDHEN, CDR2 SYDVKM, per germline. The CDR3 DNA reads TGTGCCAGCAGTTCGGGACAGGGGACCTACAATGAGCAGTTCTTC. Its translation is CASSSGQGTYNEQFF.

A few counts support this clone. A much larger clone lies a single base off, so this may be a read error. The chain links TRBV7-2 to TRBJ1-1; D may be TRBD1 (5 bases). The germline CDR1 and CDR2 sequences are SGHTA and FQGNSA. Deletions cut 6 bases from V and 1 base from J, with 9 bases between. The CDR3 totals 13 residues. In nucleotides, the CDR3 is TGTGCCAGCAGATTACAGGAGAACACTGAAGCTTTCTTT. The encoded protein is CASRLQENTEAFF.

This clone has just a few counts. CDR3 DNA: TGTGCCAGCAGCCCGCCTTCAAATGAGCAGTTCTTC. This codes for CASSPPSNEQFF. The chain links TRBV4-2 to TRBJ2-1; D call uncertain. Germline CDR1 LGHNA, CDR2 YNFKEQ. V was pared by 4 bases and J by 7 bases, with 8 bases between. CDR3 length: 12 residues.

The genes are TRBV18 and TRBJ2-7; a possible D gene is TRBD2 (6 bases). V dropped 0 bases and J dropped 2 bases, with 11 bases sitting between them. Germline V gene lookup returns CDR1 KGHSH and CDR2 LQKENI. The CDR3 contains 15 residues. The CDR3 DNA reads TGTGCCAGCTCACCACCGGGGACTGAAGCCTACGAGCAGTACTTC. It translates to CASSPPGTEAYEQYF.

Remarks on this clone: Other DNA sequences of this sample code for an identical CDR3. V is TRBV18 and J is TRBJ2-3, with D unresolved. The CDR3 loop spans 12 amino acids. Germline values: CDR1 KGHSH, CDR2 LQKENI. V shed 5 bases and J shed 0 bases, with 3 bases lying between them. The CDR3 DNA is TGTGCCAGCTCAGGCAGCACAGATACGCAGTATTTT. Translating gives CASSGSTDTQYF.

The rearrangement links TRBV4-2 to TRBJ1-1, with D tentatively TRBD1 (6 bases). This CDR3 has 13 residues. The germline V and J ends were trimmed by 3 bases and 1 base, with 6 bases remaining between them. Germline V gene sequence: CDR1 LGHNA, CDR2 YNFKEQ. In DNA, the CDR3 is TGTGCCAGCAGCCAGGGGGCGAACACTGAAGCTTTCTTT. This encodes CASSQGANTEAFF.

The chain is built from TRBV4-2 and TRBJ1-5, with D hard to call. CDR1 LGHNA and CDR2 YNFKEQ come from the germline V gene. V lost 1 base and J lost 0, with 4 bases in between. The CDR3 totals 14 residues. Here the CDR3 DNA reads TGTGCCAGCAGCCAAGCGACTAGCAATCAGCCCCAGCATTTT. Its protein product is CASSQATSNQPQHF.

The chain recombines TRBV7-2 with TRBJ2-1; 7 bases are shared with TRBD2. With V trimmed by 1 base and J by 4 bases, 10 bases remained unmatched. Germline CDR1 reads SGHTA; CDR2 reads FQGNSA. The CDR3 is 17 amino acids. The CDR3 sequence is CASSLGKRDLRYNEQFF. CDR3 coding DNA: TGTGCCAGCAGCTTAGGCAAGCGGGACCTACGTTACAATGAGCAGTTCTTC. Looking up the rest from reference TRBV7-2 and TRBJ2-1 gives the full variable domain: GAGVSQSPSNKVTEKGKDVELRCDPISGHTALYWYRQSLGQGLEFLIYFQGNSAPDKSGLPSDRFSAERTGGSVSTLTIQRTQQEDSAVYLCASSLGKRDLRYNEQFFGPGTRLTVL.

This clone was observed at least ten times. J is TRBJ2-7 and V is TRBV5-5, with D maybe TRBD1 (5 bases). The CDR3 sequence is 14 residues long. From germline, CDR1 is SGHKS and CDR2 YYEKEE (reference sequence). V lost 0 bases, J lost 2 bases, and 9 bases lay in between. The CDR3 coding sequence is TGTGCCAGCAGCTTGGACGCAGGGCCCTACGAGCAGTACTTC. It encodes CASSLDAGPYEQYF.

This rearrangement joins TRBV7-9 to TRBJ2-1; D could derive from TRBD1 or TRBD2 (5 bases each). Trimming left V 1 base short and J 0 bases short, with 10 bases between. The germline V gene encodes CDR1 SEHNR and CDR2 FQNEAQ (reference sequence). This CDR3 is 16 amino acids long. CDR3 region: CASSLGGSRSYNEQFF. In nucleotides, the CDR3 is TGTGCCAGCAGCTTAGGGGGGAGTCGCTCCTACAATGAGCAGTTCTTC.

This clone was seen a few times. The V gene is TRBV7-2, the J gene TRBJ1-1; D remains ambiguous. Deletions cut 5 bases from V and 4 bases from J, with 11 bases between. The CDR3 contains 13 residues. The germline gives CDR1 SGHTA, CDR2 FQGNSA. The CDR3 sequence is CASSRAEATEAFF. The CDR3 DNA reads TGTGCCAGCAGCAGGGCGGAGGCCACTGAAGCTTTCTTT.

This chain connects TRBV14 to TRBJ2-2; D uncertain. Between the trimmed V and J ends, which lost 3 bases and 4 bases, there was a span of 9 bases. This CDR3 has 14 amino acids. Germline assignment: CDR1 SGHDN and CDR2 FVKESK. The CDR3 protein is CASSQQFVTGELFF. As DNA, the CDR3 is TGTGCCAGCAGCCAGCAGTTCGTCACCGGGGAGCTGTTTTTT.

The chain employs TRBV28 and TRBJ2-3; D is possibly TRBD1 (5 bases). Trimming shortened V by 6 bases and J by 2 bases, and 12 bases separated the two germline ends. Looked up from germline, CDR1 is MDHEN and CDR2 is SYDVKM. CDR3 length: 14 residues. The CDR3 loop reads CASRKGQYTDTQYF. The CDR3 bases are TGTGCCAGCAGGAAGGGGCAGTACACAGATACGCAGTATTTT.

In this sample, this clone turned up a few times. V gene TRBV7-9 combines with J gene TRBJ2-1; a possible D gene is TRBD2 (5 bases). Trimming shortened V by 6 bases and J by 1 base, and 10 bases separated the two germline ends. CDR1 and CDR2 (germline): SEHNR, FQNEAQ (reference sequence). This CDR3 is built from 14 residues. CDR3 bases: TGTGCCAGCAGGGGCGGGTTATCCTACAATGAGCAGTTCTTC. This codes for CASRGGLSYNEQFF.

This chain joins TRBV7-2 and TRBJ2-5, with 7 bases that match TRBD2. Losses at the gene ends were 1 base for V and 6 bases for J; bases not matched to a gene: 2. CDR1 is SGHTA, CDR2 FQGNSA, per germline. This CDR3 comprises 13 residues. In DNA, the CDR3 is TGTGCCAGCAGCTTAGGGGGACTACAGACCCAGTACTTC. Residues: CASSLGGLQTQYF.

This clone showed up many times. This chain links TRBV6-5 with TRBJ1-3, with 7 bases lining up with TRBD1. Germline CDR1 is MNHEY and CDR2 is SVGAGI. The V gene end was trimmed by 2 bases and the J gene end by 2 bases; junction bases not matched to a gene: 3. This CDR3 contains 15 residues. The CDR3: CASSYQGTAGNTIYF. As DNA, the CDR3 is TGTGCCAGCAGTTACCAAGGGACAGCTGGAAACACCATATATTTT.

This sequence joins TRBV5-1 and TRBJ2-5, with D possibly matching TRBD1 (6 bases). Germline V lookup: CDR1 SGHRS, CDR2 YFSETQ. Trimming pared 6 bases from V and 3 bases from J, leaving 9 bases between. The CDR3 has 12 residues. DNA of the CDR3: TGCGCCAGCAAGGACAGCGAAGAGACCCAGTACTTC. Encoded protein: CASKDSEETQYF.

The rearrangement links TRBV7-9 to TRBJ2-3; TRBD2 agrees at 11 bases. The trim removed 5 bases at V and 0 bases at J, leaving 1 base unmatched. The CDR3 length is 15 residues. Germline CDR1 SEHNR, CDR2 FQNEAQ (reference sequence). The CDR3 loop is CASSRTSGSTDTQYF. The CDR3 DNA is TGTGCCAGCAGCCGGACTAGCGGGAGCACAGATACGCAGTATTTT. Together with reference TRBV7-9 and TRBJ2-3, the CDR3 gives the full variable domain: DTGVSQNPRHKITKRGQNVTFRCDPISEHNRLYWYRQTLGQGPEFLTYFQNEAQLEKSRLLSDRFSAERPKGSFSTLEIQRTEQGDSAMYLCASSRTSGSTDTQYFGPGTRLTVL.

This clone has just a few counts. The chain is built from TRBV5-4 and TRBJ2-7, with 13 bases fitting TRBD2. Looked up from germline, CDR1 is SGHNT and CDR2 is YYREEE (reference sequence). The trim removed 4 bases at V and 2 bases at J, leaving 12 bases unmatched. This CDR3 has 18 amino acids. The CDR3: CASSPTSGRTGSTYEQYF. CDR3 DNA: TGTGCCAGCAGCCCGACTAGCGGGAGGACCGGATCTACCTACGAGCAGTACTTC.

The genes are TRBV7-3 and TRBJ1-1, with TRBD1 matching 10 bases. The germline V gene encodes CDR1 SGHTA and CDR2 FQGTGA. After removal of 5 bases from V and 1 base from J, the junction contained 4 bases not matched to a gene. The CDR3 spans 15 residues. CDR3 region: CASSPGQGENTEAFF. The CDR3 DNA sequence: TGTGCCAGCAGCCCAGGACAGGGGGAGAACACTGAAGCTTTCTTT.

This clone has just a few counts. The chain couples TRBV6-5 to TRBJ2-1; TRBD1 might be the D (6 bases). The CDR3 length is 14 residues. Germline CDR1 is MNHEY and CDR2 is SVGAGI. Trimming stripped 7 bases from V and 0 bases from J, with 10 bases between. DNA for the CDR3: TGTGCCAGCACAGGGGCCCACTCCTACAATGAGCAGTTCTTC. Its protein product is CASTGAHSYNEQFF.

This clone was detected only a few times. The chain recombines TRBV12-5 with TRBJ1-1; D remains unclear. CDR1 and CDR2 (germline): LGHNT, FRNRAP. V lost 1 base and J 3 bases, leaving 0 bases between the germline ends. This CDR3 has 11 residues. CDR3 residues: CASGLDTEAFF. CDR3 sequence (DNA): TGTGCTAGTGGTTTGGACACTGAAGCTTTCTTT.

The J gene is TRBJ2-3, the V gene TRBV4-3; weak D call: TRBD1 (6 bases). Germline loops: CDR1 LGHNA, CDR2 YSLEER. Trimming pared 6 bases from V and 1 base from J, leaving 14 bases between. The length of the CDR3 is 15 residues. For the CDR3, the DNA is TGCGCCAGCAGAATCAGGGACATAGGCACAGATACGCAGTATTTT. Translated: CASRIRDIGTDTQYF.

The CDR3 DNA reads as TGTGCCAGCAGCGAAGAAGTTGACACTGAAGCTTTCTTT. This codes for CASSEEVDTEAFF. The rearrangement links TRBV5-4 to TRBJ1-1; D gene ambiguous. The CDR3 sequence is 13 residues long. Germline V gene data show CDR1 as SGHNT and CDR2 as YYREEE (reference sequence). V lost 4 bases and J lost 3, with 10 bases in between.

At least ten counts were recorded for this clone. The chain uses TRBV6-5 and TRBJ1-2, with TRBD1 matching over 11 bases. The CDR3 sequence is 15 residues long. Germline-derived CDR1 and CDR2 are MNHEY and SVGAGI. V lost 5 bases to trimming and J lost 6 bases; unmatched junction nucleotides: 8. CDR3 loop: CASSLGTGGRNGYTF. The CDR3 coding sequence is TGTGCCAGCAGTCTAGGGACAGGGGGAAGGAATGGCTACACCTTC.

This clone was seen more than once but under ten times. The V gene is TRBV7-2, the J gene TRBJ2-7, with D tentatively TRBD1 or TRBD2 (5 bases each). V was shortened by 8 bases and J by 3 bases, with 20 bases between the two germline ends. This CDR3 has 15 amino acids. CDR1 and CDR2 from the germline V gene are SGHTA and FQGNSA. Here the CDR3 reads CASGLGAGEHYEQYF. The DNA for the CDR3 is TGTGCCAGCGGATTAGGGGCCGGGGAACACTACGAGCAGTACTTC.

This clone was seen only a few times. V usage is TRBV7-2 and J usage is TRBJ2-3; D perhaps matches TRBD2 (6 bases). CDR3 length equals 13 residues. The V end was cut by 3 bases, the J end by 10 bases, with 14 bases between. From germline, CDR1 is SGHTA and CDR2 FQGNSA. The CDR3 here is CASSFHQRESQYF. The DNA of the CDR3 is TGTGCCAGCAGCTTTCATCAACGGGAGTCGCAGTATTTT.

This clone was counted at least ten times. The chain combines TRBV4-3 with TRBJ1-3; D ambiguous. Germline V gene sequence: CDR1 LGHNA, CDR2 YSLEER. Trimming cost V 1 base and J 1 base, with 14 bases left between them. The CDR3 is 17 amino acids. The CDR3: CASSQVWRDPSGNTIYF. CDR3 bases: TGCGCCAGCAGCCAAGTATGGAGGGATCCGTCTGGAAACACCATATATTTT.